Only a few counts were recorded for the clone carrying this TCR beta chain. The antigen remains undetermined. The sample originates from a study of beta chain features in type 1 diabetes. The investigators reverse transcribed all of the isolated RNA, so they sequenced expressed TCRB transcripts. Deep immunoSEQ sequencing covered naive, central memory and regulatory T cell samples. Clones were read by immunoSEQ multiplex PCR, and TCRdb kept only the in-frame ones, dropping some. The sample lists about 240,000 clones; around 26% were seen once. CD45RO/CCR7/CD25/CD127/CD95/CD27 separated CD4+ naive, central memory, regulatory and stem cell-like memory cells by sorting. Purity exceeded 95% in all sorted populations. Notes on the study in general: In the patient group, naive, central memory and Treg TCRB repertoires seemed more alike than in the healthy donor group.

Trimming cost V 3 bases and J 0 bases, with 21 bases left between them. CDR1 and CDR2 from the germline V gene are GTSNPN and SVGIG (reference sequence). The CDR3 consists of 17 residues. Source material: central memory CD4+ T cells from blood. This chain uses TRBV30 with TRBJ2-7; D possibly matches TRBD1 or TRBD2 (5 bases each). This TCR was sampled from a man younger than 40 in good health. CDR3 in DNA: TGTGCCTGGAGCCGCTCCTACCGGGACGGAAGCTCCTACGAGCAGTACTTC. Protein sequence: CAWSRSYRDGSSYEQYF.